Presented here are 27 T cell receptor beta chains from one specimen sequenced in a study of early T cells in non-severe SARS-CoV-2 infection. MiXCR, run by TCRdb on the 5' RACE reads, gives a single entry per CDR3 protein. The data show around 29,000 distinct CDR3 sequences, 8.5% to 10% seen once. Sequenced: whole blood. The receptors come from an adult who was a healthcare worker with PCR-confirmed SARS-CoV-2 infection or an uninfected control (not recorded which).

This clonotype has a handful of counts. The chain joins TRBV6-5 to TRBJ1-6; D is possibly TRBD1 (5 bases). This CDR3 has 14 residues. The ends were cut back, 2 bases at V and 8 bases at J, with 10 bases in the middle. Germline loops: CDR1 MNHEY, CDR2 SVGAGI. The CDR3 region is CASSYGGADSPLHF. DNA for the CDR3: TGTGCCAGCAGTTACGGGGGAGCAGATTCACCCCTCCACTTT.

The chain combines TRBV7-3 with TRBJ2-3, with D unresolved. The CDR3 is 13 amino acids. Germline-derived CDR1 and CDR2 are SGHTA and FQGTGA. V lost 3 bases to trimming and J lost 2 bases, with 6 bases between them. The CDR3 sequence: CASSFRPTDTQYF. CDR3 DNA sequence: TGTGCCAGCAGCTTTAGGCCCACAGATACGCAGTATTTT.

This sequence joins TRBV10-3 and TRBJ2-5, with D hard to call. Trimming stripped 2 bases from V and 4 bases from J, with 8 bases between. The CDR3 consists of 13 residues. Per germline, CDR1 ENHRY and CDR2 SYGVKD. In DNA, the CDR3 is TGTGCCATCAGTGAGGCGCAGCCAGAGACCCAGTACTTC. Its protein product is CAISEAQPETQYF.

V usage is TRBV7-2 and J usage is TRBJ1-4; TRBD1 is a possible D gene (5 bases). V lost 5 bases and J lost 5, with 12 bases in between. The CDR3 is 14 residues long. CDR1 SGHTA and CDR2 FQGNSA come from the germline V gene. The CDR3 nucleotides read TGTGCCAGCAGCCGCTGGGGGGGGAATGAAAAACTGTTTTTT. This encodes CASSRWGGNEKLFF.

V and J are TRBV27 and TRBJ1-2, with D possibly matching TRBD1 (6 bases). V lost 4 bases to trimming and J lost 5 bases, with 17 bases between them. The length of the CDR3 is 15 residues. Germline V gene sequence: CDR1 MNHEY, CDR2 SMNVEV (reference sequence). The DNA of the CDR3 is TGTGCCAGCAGTTGGGGCGGGGGGGGCGCGTATGGCTACACCTTC. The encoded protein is CASSWGGGGAYGYTF.

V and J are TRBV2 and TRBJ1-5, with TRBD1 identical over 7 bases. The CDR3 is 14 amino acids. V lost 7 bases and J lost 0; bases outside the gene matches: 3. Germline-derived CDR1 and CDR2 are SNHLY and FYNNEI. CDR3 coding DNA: TGTGCCAGCACCGGGACAGATAGCAATCAGCCCCAGCATTTT. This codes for CASTGTDSNQPQHF.

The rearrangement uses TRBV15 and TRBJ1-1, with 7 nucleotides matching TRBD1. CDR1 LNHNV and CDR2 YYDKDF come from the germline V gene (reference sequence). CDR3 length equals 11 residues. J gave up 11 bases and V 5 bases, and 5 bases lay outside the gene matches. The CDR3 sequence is CATSGQARAFF. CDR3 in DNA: TGTGCCACCAGCGGACAGGCCAGGGCTTTCTTT. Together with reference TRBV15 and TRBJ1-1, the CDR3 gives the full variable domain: DAMVIQNPRYQVTQFGKPVTLSCSQTLNHNVMYWYQQKSSQAPKLLFHYYDKDFNNEADTPDNFQSRRPNTSFCFLDIRSPGLGDTAMYLCATSGQARAFFGQGTRLTVV.

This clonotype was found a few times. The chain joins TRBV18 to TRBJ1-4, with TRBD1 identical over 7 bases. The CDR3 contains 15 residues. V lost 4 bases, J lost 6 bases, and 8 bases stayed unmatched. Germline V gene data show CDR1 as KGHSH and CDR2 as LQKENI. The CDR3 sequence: CASSLLQQGYEKLFF. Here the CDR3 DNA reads TGTGCCAGCTCACTTCTTCAACAGGGGTATGAAAAACTGTTTTTT.

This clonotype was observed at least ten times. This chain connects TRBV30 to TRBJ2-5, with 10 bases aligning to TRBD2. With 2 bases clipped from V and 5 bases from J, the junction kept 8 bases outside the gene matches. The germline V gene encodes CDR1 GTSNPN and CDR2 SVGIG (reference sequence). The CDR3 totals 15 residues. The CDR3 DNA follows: TGTGCCTGGAGTCGACTAGCGGGTGCGACGGAGACCCAGTACTTC. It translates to CAWSRLAGATETQYF.

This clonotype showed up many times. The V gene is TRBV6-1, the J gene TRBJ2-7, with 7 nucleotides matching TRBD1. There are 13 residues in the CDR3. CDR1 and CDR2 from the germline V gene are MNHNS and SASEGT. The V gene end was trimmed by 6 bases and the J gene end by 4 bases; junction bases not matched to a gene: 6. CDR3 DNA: TGTGCCAGCAGAGAGGGGGCGAGGTACGAGCAGTACTTC. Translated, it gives CASREGARYEQYF.

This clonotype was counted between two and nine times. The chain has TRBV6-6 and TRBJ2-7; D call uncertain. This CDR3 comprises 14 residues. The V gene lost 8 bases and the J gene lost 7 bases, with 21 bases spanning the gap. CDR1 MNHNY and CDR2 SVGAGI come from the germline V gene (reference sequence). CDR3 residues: CASSLVLSYGEQYF. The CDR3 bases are TGTGCCAGCTCCCTTGTGTTATCCTACGGGGAGCAGTACTTC.

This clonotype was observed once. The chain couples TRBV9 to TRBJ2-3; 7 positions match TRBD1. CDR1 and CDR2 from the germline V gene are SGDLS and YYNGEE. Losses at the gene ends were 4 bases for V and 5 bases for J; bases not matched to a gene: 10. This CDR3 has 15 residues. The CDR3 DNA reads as TGTGCCAGCAGCCTACTGCAGGGGGACCGAGATACGCAGTATTTT. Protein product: CASSLLQGDRDTQYF.

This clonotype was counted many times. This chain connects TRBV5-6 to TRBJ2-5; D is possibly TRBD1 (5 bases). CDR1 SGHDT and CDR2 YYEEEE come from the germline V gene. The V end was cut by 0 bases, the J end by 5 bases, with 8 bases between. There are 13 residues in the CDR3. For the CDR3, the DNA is TGTGCCAGCAGCTTGGCCAGGGTGGAGACCCAGTACTTC. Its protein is CASSLARVETQYF.

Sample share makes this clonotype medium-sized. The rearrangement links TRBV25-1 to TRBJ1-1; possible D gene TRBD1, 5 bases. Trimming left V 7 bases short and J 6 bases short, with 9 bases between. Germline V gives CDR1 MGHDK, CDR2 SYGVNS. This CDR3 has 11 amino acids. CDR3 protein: CASTRGAEAFF. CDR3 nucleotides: TGTGCCAGCACCCGGGGCGCTGAAGCTTTCTTT.

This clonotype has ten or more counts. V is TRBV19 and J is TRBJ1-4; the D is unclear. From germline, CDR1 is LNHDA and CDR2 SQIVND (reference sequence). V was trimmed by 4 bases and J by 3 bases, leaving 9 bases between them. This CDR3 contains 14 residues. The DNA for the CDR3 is TGTGCCAGTAGTAATGGACGAGCTAATGAAAAACTGTTTTTT. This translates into CASSNGRANEKLFF.

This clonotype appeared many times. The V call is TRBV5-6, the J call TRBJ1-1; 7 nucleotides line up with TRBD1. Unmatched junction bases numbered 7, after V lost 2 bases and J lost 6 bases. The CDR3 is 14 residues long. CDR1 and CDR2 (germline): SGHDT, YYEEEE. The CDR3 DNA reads TGTGCCAGCAGCTTCAGTCCGACAGGGTCTGAAGCTTTCTTT. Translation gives CASSFSPTGSEAFF.

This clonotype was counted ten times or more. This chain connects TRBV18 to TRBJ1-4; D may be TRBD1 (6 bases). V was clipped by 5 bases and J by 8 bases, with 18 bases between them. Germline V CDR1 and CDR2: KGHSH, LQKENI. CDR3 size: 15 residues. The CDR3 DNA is TGTGCCAGCTCAGTCCAGGGGTCGTTTGGAGAAAAACTGTTTTTT. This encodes CASSVQGSFGEKLFF. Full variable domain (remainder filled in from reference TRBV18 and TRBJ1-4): NAGVMQNPRHLVRRRGQEARLRCSPMKGHSHVYWYRQLPEEGLKFMVYLQKENIIDESGMPKERFSAEFPKEGPSILRIQQVVRGDSAAYFCASSVQGSFGEKLFFGSGTQLSVL.

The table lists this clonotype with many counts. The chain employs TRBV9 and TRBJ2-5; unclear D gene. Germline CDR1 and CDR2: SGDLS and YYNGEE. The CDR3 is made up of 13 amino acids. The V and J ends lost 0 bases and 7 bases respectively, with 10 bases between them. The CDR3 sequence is CASSVVESGTQYF. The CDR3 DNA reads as TGTGCCAGCAGCGTAGTCGAGTCCGGGACCCAGTACTTC.

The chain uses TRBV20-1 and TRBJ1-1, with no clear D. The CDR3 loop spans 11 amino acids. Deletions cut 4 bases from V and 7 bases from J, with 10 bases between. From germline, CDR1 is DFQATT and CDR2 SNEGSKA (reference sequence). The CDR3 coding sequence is TGCAGTGCTATTATAGCGTATGAAGCTTTCTTT. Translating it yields CSAIIAYEAFF.

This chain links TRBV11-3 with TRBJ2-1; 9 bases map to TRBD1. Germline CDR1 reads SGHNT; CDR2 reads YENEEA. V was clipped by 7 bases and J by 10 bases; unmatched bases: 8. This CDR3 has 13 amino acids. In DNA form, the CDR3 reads TGTGCCAGCACCGGACAGGGGAACGGGGAGCAGTTCTTC. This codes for CASTGQGNGEQFF.

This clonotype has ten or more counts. The CDR3 DNA reads as TGCAGTGCTAGTATGGTGGGGACTAGCACAGATACGCAGTATTTT. This encodes CSASMVGTSTDTQYF. The rearrangement links TRBV20-1 to TRBJ2-3; TRBD2 is a possible D gene (6 bases). Germline lookup yields CDR1 DFQATT and CDR2 SNEGSKA (reference sequence). This CDR3 spans 15 amino acids. The ends were cut back, 3 bases at V and 0 bases at J, with 13 bases in the middle.

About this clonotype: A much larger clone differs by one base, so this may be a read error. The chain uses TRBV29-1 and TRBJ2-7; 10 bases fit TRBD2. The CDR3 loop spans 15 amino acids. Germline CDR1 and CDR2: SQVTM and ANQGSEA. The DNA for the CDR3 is TGCAGCGTTCACAATAGCGGGGGGCCAGCCTACAAGCAGTACTTC. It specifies CSVHNSGGPAYKQYF.

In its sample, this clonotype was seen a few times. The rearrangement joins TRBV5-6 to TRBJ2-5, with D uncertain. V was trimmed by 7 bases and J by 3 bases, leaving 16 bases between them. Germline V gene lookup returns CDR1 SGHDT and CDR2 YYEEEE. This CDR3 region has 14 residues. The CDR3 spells CASLWRLTEETQYF. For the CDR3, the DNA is TGTGCCAGCCTATGGCGTCTAACCGAAGAGACCCAGTACTTC.

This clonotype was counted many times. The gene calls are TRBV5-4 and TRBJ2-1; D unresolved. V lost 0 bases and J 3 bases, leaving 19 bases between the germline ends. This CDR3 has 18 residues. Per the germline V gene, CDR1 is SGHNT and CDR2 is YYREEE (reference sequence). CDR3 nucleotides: TGTGCCAGCAGCTTGGACTCGGGCGGCCCCTGGGGCTACAATGAGCAGTTCTTC. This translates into CASSLDSGGPWGYNEQFF.

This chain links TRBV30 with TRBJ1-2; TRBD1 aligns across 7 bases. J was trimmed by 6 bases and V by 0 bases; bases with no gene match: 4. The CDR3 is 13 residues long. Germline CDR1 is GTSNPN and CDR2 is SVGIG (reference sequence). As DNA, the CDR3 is TGTGCCTGGAGTGTACGACAGGGTAATGGCTACACCTTC. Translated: CAWSVRQGNGYTF.

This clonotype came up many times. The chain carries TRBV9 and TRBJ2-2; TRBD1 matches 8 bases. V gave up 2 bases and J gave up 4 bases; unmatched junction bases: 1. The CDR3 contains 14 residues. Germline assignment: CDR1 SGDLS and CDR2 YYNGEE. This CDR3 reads CASSVTGVTGELFF. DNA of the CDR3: TGTGCCAGCAGCGTGACAGGGGTCACCGGGGAGCTGTTTTTT.

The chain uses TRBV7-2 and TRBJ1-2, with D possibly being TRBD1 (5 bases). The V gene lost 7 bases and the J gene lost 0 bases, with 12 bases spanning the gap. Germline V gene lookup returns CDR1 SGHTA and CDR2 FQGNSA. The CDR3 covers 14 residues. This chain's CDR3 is CASIPRGANYGYTF. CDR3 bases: TGTGCCAGCATCCCGAGGGGAGCTAACTATGGCTACACCTTC.